This T cell receptor beta chain was found in a study of cytomegalovirus exposure and HLA in healthy donors. Study summary: Researchers previously reported finding fewer than 120 million unique TCR beta sequences from around 200 million T cells.

13 Jbeta primers and 60 Vbeta primers were used for the PCR. The data were produced by immunoSEQ multiplex PCR, yet TCRdb's version contains in-frame clones alone and is incomplete. The sample yields 120,000 or so clones, approximately 80% seen once. Study-wide findings and caveats: Later on, analysis showed that most CMV-associated TCR beta chains appeared to be HLA-restricted. A list of 150 or so TCR beta chains associated with cytomegalovirus was given.

On this clone itself: Its specificity is unknown.

CDR1 is SGHAT and CDR2 is FQDESV in the germline V gene (reference sequence). Trimming pared 0 bases from V and 1 base from J, leaving 13 bases between. This CDR3 spans 16 amino acids. This chain connects TRBV11-1 to TRBJ2-7; possible D gene TRBD1, 5 bases. The source is a human donor in good health. Sequences were obtained from PBMCs. The CDR3 nucleotides read TGTGCCAGCAGCTTAGCTGGGGCAGGCGTATCCTACGAGCAGTACTTC. Residues: CASSLAGAGVSYEQYF.